The clone carrying this TCR beta chain is a singleton in its sample. The sample comes from a study of control samples from healthy donors and cancer patients. The CDR3 extends over 13 amino acids. V lost 8 bases to trimming and J lost 0 bases, with 8 bases between them. The germline CDR1 and CDR2 sequences are MGHRA and YSYEKL. This table comes from immunoSEQ multiplex PCR, and its TCRdb copy is limited to in-frame clones, with some not included. The data contain about 410,000 clones, over 75% of them singletons. This sequence originates from a man between 40 and 49 years old with head and neck cancer. V is TRBV4-1 and J is TRBJ1-5, with a weak D call TRBD1 (6 bases). The sequenced sample consisted of PBMCs. This CDR3 is CASGQSSNQPQHF. CDR3 DNA: TGCGCCAGCGGACAGTCTAGCAATCAGCCCCAGCATTTT.